This T cell receptor (beta chain) originates from a study of blood T cell repertoires in COVID-19. Libraries were prepared by immunoSEQ multiplex PCR; TCRdb keeps only in-frame clonotypes and omits some of them. Of about 150,000 clones in the sample, roughly 80% were seen once. In germline, CDR1 is MDHEN, CDR2 SYDVKM. V dropped 8 bases and J dropped 1 base, with 5 bases sitting between them. The CDR3 is 11 amino acids. This chain joins TRBV28 and TRBJ1-1; D unresolved. This TCR was sampled from a man aged 55 to 70 with acute or convalescent COVID-19. The sequencing input was peripheral blood. The CDR3 here is CASEGNTEAFF. The CDR3 bases are TGTGCCAGCGAGGGGAACACTGAAGCTTTCTTT.